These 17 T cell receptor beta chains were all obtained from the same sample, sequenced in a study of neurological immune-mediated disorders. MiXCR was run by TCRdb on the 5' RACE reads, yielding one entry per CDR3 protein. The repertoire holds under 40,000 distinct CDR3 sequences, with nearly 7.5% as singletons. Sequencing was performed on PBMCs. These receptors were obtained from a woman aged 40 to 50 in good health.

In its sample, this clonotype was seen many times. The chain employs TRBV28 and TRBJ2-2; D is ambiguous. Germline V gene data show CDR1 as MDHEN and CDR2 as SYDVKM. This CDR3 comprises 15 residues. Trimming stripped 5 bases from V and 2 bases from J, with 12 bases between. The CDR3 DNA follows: TGTGCCAGCAGTCCCCTGGTGGGAAACACCGGGGAGCTGTTTTTT. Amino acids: CASSPLVGNTGELFF.

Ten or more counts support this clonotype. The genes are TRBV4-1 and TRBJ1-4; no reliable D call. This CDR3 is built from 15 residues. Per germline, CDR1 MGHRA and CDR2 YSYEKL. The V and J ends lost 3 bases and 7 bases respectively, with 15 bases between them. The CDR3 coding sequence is TGCGCCAGCAGCCAGAACGGCCTCGGTGGTGAAAAACTGTTTTTT. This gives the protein CASSQNGLGGEKLFF.

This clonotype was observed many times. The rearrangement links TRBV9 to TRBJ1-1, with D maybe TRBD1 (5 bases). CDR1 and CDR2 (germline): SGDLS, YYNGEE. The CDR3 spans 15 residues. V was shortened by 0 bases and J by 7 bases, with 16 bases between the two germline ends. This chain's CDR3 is CASSVESLAGGEAFF. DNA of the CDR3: TGTGCCAGCAGCGTAGAGTCCCTCGCGGGGGGTGAAGCTTTCTTT.

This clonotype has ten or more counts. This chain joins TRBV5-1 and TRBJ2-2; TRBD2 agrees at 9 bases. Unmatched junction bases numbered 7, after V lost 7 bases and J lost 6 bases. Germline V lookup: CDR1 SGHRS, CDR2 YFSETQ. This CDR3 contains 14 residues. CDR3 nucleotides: TGCGCCAGCTATTTCGGGACTAGCTCCGGGGAGCTGTTTTTT. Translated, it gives CASYFGTSSGELFF.

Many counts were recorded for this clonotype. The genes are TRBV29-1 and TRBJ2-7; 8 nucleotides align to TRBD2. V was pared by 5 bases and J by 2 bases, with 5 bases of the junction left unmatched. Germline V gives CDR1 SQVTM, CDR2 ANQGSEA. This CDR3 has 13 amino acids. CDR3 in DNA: TGCAGCGTTAAAACGGGAGGGCCCTACGAGCAGTACTTC. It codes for CSVKTGGPYEQYF.

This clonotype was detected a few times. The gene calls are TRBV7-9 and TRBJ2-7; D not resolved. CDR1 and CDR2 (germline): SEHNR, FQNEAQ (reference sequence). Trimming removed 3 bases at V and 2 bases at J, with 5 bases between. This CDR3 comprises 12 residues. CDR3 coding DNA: TGTGCCAGCAGCTTTCAACCCTACGAGCAGTACTTC. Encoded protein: CASSFQPYEQYF.

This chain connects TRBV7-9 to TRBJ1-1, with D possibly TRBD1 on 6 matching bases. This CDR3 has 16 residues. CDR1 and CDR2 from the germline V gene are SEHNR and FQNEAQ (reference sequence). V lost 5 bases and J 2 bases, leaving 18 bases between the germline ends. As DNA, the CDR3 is TGTGCCAGCAGCCTACAACCGCGACAGGTTAACACTGAAGCTTTCTTT. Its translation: CASSLQPRQVNTEAFF. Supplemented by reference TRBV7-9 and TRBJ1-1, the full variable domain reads DTGVSQNPRHKITKRGQNVTFRCDPISEHNRLYWYRQTLGQGPEFLTYFQNEAQLEKSRLLSDRFSAERPKGSFSTLEIQRTEQGDSAMYLCASSLQPRQVNTEAFFGQGTRLTVV.

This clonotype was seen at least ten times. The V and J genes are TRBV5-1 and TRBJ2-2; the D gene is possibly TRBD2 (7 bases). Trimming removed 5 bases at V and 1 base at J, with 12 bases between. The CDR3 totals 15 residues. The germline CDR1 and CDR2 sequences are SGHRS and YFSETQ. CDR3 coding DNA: TGCGCCAGCAGAGGGGGGGCGCAGAACACCGGGGAGCTGTTTTTT. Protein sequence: CASRGGAQNTGELFF. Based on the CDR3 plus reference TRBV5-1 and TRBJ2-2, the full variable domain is KAGVTQTPRYLIKTRGQQVTLSCSPISGHRSVSWYQQTPGQGLQFLFEYFSETQRNKGNFPGRFSGRQFSNSRSEMNVSTLELGDSALYLCASRGGAQNTGELFFGEGSRLTVL.

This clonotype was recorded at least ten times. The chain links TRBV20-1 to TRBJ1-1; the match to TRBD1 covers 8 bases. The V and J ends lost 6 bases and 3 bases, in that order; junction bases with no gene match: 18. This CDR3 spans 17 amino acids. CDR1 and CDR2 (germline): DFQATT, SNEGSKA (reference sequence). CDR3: CSAPIPQMDRADTEAFF. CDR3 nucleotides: TGCAGTGCCCCGATTCCTCAGATGGACAGGGCAGACACTGAAGCTTTCTTT.

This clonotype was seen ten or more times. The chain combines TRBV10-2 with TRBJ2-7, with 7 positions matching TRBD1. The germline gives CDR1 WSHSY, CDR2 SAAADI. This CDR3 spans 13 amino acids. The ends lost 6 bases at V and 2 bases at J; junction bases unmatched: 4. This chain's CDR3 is CASRQGSTYEQYV. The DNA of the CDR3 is TGCGCCAGCAGACAGGGGAGCACCTACGAGCAGTACGTC.

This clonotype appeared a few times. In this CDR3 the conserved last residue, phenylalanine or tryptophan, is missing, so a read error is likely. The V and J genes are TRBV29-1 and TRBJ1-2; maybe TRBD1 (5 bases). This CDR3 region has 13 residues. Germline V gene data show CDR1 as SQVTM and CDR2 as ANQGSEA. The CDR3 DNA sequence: TGCAGTGCCTCGACGGGGGTTAACTATGGCTACACCTTA. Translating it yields CSASTGVNYGYTL.

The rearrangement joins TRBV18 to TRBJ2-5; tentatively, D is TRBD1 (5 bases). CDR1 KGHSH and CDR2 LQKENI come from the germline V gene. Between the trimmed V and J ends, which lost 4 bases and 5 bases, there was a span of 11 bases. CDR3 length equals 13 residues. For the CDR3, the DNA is TGTGCCAGCTCACAAACAAAGGGGGAGACCCAGTACTTC. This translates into CASSQTKGETQYF.

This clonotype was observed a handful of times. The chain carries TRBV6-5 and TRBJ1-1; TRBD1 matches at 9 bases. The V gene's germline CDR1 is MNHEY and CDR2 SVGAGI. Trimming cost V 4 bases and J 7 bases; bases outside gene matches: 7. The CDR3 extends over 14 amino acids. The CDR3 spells CASSFTGGAVEAFF. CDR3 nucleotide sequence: TGTGCCAGCAGTTTTACAGGGGGCGCGGTTGAAGCTTTCTTT.

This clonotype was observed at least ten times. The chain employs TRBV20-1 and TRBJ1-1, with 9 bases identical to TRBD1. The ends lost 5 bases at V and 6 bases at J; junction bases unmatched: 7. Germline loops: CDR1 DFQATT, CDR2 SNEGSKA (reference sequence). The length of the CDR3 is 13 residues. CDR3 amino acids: CSAPTGGISEAFF. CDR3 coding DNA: TGCAGTGCTCCGACAGGGGGAATATCTGAAGCTTTCTTT.

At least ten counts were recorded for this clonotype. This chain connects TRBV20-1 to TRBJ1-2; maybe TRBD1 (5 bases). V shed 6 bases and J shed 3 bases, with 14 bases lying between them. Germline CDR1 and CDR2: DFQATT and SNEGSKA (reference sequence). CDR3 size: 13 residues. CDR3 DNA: TGCAGTGCCGCTACCCAACAGGACTATGGCTACACCTTC. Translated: CSAATQQDYGYTF.

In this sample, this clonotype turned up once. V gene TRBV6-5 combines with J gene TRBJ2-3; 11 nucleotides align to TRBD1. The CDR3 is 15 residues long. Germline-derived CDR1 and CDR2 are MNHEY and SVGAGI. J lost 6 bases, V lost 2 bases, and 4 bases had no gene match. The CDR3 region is CASSYPRTGGDTQYF. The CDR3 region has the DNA TGTGCCAGCAGTTACCCGAGGACAGGGGGCGATACGCAGTATTTT.

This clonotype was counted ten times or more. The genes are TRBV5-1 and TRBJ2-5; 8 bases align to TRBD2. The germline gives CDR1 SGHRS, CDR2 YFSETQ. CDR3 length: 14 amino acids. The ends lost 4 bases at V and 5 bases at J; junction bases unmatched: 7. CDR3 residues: CASSKRGGGETQYF. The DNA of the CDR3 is TGCGCCAGCAGCAAACGGGGGGGCGGGGAGACCCAGTACTTC.